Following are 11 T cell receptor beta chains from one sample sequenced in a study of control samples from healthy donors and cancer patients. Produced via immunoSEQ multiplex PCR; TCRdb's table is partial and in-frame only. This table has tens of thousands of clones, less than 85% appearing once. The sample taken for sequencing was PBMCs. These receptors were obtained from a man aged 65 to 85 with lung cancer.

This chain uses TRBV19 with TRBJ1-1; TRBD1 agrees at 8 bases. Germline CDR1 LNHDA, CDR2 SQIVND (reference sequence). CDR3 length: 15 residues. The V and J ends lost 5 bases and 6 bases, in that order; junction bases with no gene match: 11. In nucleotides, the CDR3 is TGTGCCAGTAGTCCTCAGCCAGGGGGCGATCCTGAAGCTTTCTTT. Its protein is CASSPQPGGDPEAFF.

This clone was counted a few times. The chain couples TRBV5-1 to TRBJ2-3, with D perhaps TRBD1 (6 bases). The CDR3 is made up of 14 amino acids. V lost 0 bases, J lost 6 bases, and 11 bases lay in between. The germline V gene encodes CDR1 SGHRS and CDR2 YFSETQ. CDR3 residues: CASSLEQGSDTQYF. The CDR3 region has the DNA TGCGCCAGCAGCTTGGAACAGGGCTCGGATACGCAGTATTTT.

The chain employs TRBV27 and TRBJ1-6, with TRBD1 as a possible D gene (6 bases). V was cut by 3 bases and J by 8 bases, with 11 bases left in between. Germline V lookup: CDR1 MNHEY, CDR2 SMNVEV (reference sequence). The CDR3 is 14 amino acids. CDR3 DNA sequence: TGTGCCAGCAGTTTTCAGGGGCGGGATTCACCCCTCCACTTT. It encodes CASSFQGRDSPLHF.

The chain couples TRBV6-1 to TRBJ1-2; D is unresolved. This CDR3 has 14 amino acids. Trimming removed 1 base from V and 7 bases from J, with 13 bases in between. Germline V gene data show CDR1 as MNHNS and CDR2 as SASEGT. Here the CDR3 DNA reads TGTGCCAGCAGTGAAGTGGGGTCTCGACGTGGCTACACCTTC. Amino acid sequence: CASSEVGSRRGYTF.

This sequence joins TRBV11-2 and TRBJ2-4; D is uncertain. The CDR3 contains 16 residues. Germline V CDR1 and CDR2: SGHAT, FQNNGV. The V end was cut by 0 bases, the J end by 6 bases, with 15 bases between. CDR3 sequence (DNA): TGTGCCAGCAGCTTAGATATGGGCATGGGAAGAAACATTCAGTACTTC. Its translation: CASSLDMGMGRNIQYF. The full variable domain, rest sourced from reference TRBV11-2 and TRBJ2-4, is EAGVAQSPRYKIIEKRQSVAFWCNPISGHATLYWYQQILGQGPKLLIQFQNNGVVDDSQLPKDRFSAERLKGVDSTLKIQPAKLEDSAVYLCASSLDMGMGRNIQYFGAGTRLSVL.

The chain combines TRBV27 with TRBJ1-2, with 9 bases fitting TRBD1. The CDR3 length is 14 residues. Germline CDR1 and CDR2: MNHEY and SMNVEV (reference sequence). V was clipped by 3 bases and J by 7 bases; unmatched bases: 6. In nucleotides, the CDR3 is TGTGCCAGCAGTTTTAACAGGGGGCAAGGTGGCTACACCTTC. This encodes CASSFNRGQGGYTF.

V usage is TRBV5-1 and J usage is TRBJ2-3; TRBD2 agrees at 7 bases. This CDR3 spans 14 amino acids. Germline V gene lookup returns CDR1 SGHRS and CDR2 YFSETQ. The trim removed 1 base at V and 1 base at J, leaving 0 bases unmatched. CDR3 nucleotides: TGCGCCAGCAGCTTGACTAGCGGCACAGATACGCAGTATTTT. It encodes CASSLTSGTDTQYF.

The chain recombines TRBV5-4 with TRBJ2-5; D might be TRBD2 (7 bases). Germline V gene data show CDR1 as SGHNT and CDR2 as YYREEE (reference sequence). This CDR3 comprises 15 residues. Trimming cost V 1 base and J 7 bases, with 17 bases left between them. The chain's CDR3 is CASSLQGGGSGTQYF. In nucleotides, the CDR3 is TGTGCCAGCAGCTTGCAGGGAGGGGGTTCGGGGACCCAGTACTTC.

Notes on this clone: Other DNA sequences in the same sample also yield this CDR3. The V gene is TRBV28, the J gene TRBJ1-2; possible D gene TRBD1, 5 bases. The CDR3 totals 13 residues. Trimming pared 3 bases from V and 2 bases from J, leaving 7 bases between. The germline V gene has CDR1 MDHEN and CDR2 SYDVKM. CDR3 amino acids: CASSLGGNYGYTF. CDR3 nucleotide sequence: TGTGCCAGCAGTTTGGGGGGAAACTATGGCTACACCTTC.

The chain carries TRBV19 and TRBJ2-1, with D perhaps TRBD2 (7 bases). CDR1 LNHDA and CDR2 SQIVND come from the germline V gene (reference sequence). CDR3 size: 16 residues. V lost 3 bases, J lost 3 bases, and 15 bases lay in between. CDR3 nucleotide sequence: TGTGCCAGTAGTATTGAAGGGGGGGAACTCTACAATGAGCAGTTCTTC. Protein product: CASSIEGGELYNEQFF.

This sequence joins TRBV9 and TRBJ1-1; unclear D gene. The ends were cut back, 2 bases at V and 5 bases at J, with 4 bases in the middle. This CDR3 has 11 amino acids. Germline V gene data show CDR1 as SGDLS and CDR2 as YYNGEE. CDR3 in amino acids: CASSVATEAFF. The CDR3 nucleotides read TGTGCCAGCAGCGTGGCAACTGAAGCTTTCTTT. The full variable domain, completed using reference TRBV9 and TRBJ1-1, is DSGVTQTPKHLITATGQRVTLRCSPRSGDLSVYWYQQSLDQGLQFLIQYYNGEERAKGNILERFSAQQFPDLHSELNLSSLELGDSALYFCASSVATEAFFGQGTRLTVV.